A selection of T cell receptor beta chains follows, all from one sample in a study of T-cell reconstitution after alpha-beta-depleted transplantation in children. TCRdb reanalysed the PCR reads using MiXCR and keeps one entry per CDR3 protein. In the table there are under 450,000 distinct CDR3 sequences, 15% to 20% of which are singletons. The sample was PBMCs, mostly from graft donor cells, taken 360 days after TCRalphabeta/CD19-depleted stem cell transplant. These receptors all stem from a boy under two years old who had a stem cell transplant for Wiskott-Aldrich syndrome, so the T cells may come from the graft donor. CDR3s include the opening cysteine and the closing phenylalanine or tryptophan.

J | V | CDR3
TRBJ2-2 | TRBV6-1 | CASRGRIAGELFF
TRBJ2-6 | TRBV5-1 | CASSYPRSGANVLTF
TRBJ2-7 | TRBV5-1 | CASRYSTVAAYEQYF
TRBJ2-7 | TRBV20-1 | CSAGQAGNEQYF
TRBJ2-3 | TRBV29-1 | CSVVESPFTDTQYF
TRBJ2-1 | TRBV6-1 | CASSAPGLIYNEQFF
TRBJ1-1 | TRBV5-1 | CASSPTGQGVGTEAFF
TRBJ2-5 | TRBV29-1 | CSLINTGHSREETQYF
TRBJ2-7 | TRBV6-2/TRBV6-3 | CASSYKQAYEQYF
TRBJ2-3 | TRBV6-2/TRBV6-3 | CASSYNEPKGGKAQYF
TRBJ2-1 | TRBV28 | CASSLPGQGMNEQFF
TRBJ2-2 | TRBV24-1 | CATSDFGRHTGELFF
TRBJ1-2 | TRBV7-9 | CASSADRANYGYTF
TRBJ2-2 | TRBV10-1 | CASSDSSSLTGELFF
TRBJ2-1 | TRBV2 | CASSVHNEQFF
TRBJ2-7 | TRBV7-8 | CATLGEAGERYEQYF
TRBJ2-4 | TRBV7-9 | CASSLGLAVIAKNIQYF
TRBJ2-7 | TRBV7-2 | CASSLVAGVLEPYF
TRBJ2-1 | TRBV6-5 | CASRGLVSEQFF
TRBJ2-3 | TRBV10-1 | CASSELDSDTQYF
TRBJ1-2 | TRBV12-3/TRBV12-4 | CASSRPGASSYGYTF
TRBJ1-5 | TRBV6-1 | CAISGVYSNQPQHF
TRBJ2-7 | TRBV11-2 | CASSLGRVNYEQYF